The next 23 T cell receptor beta chains were all read from a single sample in a study of shared clonotypes between healthy human individuals. Produced via immunoSEQ multiplex PCR; TCRdb's table is partial and in-frame only. The table lists 660,000 or so clones, roughly 96% of them singletons. Naive CD8 cells lacked CD45RO and underwent positive selection for CCR7, leaving out terminally differentiated effector memory CD45RA+ cells. The sample consisted of naive CD8+ T cells sorted from blood. The receptors originated from a woman under 40 in good health.

The chain uses TRBV2 and TRBJ2-5; D ambiguous. Deletions cut 10 bases from V and 2 bases from J, with 32 bases between. This CDR3 has 19 residues. From germline, CDR1 is SNHLY and CDR2 FYNNEI. The CDR3 nucleotides read TGTGCCAAAGGACCCCCCAAATTTGGCCCCTGGGGTGCGCAAGAGACCCAGTACTTC. It encodes CAKGPPKFGPWGAQETQYF.

The V gene is TRBV6-5, the J gene TRBJ1-1; D possibly corresponds to TRBD1 (5 bases). From germline, CDR1 is MNHEY and CDR2 SVGAGI. Trimming pared 8 bases from V and 3 bases from J, leaving 13 bases between. The CDR3 is 13 amino acids. CDR3 region: CASRVGEDTEAFF. DNA of the CDR3: TGTGCCAGCCGGGTGGGGGAGGACACTGAAGCTTTCTTT.

The chain uses TRBV15 and TRBJ2-5; 8 bases fit TRBD2. CDR1 is LNHNV, CDR2 YYDKDF, per germline (reference sequence). V lost 0 bases, J lost 5 bases, and 8 bases stayed unmatched. There are 16 residues in the CDR3. CDR3 region: CATSRDLTGGPETQYF. The CDR3 coding sequence is TGTGCCACCAGCAGAGATTTAACGGGAGGGCCGGAGACCCAGTACTTC. Full variable domain (remainder filled in from reference TRBV15 and TRBJ2-5): DAMVIQNPRYQVTQFGKPVTLSCSQTLNHNVMYWYQQKSSQAPKLLFHYYDKDFNNEADTPDNFQSRRPNTSFCFLDIRSPGLGDTAMYLCATSRDLTGGPETQYFGPGTRLLVL.

The chain uses TRBV5-1 and TRBJ1-1, with a possible D match to TRBD1 (6 bases). Trimming left V 0 bases short and J 1 base short, with 10 bases between. The CDR3 runs to 15 residues. CDR1 and CDR2 from the germline V gene are SGHRS and YFSETQ. In nucleotides, the CDR3 is TGCGCCAGCAGCTTGGGGCAGACAGGGAACACTGAAGCTTTCTTT. It yields the protein CASSLGQTGNTEAFF. Looking up the rest from reference TRBV5-1 and TRBJ1-1 gives the full variable domain: KAGVTQTPRYLIKTRGQQVTLSCSPISGHRSVSWYQQTPGQGLQFLFEYFSETQRNKGNFPGRFSGRQFSNSRSEMNVSTLELGDSALYLCASSLGQTGNTEAFFGQGTRLTVV.

The CDR3 here is CASSEYRIIDTYGYTF. In DNA, the CDR3 is TGTGCCAGCAGTGAATATCGTATCATTGACACCTATGGCTACACCTTC. The V call is TRBV6-1, the J call TRBJ1-2; no clear D gene. CDR3 length equals 16 residues. V was pared by 2 bases and J by 4 bases, with 17 bases between. Germline CDR1 and CDR2: MNHNS and SASEGT.

The chain has TRBV27 and TRBJ2-4, with D perhaps assigned TRBD1 or TRBD2 (6 bases each). There are 12 residues in the CDR3. CDR1 MNHEY and CDR2 SMNVEV come from the germline V gene (reference sequence). Trimming removed 8 bases at V and 9 bases at J, with 14 bases between. This CDR3 reads CASHYEGGIQYF. Written as DNA, the CDR3 is TGTGCCAGCCACTACGAGGGGGGCATTCAGTACTTC.

The rearrangement links TRBV6-5 to TRBJ1-5; no firm D call. V was pared by 0 bases and J by 2 bases, with 8 bases between. CDR3 length: 15 amino acids. CDR1 is MNHEY, CDR2 SVGAGI, per germline. The CDR3 bases are TGTGCCAGCAGTTACTCCCCGTGGGGCAATCAGCCCCAGCATTTT. This encodes CASSYSPWGNQPQHF.

This rearrangement joins TRBV4-2 to TRBJ1-2; D is ambiguous. With 0 bases removed from V and 8 bases from J, the gap between germline ends came to 10 bases. The CDR3 loop spans 13 amino acids. CDR1 LGHNA and CDR2 YNFKEQ come from the germline V gene. This CDR3 reads CASSQDAEYGYTF. The CDR3 region has the DNA TGTGCCAGCAGCCAAGATGCGGAGTACGGCTACACCTTC.

The DNA for the CDR3 is TGTGCCAGCAGTTATAGCGGGAGGGACGATGAGCAGTTCTTC. This codes for CASSYSGRDDEQFF. This chain connects TRBV28 to TRBJ2-1; 11 nucleotides match TRBD2. CDR3 length: 14 amino acids. J was trimmed by 8 bases and V by 4 bases; bases with no gene match: 4. Germline V gene sequence: CDR1 MDHEN, CDR2 SYDVKM.

V is TRBV5-6 and J is TRBJ2-1; D perhaps matches TRBD1 (5 bases). Germline lookup yields CDR1 SGHDT and CDR2 YYEEEE. The CDR3 has 15 amino acids. The V end was cut by 4 bases, the J end by 3 bases, with 14 bases between. The CDR3 coding sequence is TGTGCCAGCAGCCTCACTCAGGGCTACTACAATGAGCAGTTCTTC. This gives the protein CASSLTQGYYNEQFF.

This sequence joins TRBV14 and TRBJ2-3; D ambiguous. The CDR3 covers 13 residues. With 5 bases removed from V and 2 bases from J, the gap between germline ends came to 8 bases. In germline, CDR1 is SGHDN, CDR2 FVKESK. As DNA, the CDR3 is TGTGCCAGCAGCAACGTCAACACAGATACGCAGTATTTT. This encodes CASSNVNTDTQYF.

The gene calls are TRBV11-2 and TRBJ2-7; possible D gene TRBD2, 6 bases. With 4 bases removed from V and 2 bases from J, the gap between germline ends came to 24 bases. Looked up from germline, CDR1 is SGHAT and CDR2 is FQNNGV. CDR3 length: 18 residues. CDR3 sequence: CASSSPQQEAGHAYEQYF. The CDR3 DNA follows: TGTGCCAGCAGCTCCCCCCAACAGGAAGCGGGCCACGCCTACGAGCAGTACTTC.

The chain recombines TRBV4-1 with TRBJ1-1, with a tentative D call TRBD1 (5 bases). This CDR3 has 17 amino acids. The V end lost 1 base, the J end lost 4 bases, and 19 bases lay between the germline ends. Germline V gives CDR1 MGHRA, CDR2 YSYEKL. In DNA, the CDR3 is TGCGCCAGCAGCCAAGTATTATCCGGACAACGTGGCACTGAAGCTTTCTTT. Amino acids: CASSQVLSGQRGTEAFF.

The chain couples TRBV7-9 to TRBJ2-7; 12 nucleotides align to TRBD2. After removal of 4 bases from V and 3 bases from J, the junction contained 7 bases not matched to a gene. Germline lookup yields CDR1 SEHNR and CDR2 FQNEAQ (reference sequence). The CDR3 is 16 residues long. The CDR3 DNA reads TGTGCCAGCAGCTCAAGACTAGCGGGAGACTTCTACGAGCAGTACTTC. Translated, it gives CASSSRLAGDFYEQYF.

The chain has TRBV4-1 and TRBJ2-7; a possible D gene is TRBD1 (5 bases). The germline V gene has CDR1 MGHRA and CDR2 YSYEKL. This CDR3 is 15 amino acids long. V lost 1 base and J lost 1, with 11 bases in between. CDR3 DNA: TGCGCCAGCAGCCAAGGGCACGGACATTCCTACGAGCAGTACTTC. As protein: CASSQGHGHSYEQYF.

J is TRBJ2-7 and V is TRBV13; 9 positions agree with TRBD1. There are 14 residues in the CDR3. Germline V gene sequence: CDR1 PRHDT, CDR2 FYEKMQ (reference sequence). The J segment lost 2 bases and the V segment lost 4 bases, leaving 3 bases of the junction unmatched. The CDR3 coding sequence is TGTGCCAGCAGCTCGACAGGGGGACCCTACGAGCAGTACTTC. Translation gives CASSSTGGPYEQYF. Drawing the rest from reference TRBV13 and TRBJ2-7, the complete variable domain is AAGVIQSPRHLIKEKRETATLKCYPIPRHDTVYWYQQGPGQDPQFLISFYEKMQSDKGSIPDRFSAQQFSDYHSELNMSSLELGDSALYFCASSSTGGPYEQYFGPGTRLTVT.

The gene calls are TRBV28 and TRBJ2-5, with D possibly being TRBD1 or TRBD2 (7 bases each). CDR1 and CDR2 from the germline V gene are MDHEN and SYDVKM. The CDR3 length is 14 residues. The V end lost 1 base, the J end lost 5 bases, and 11 bases lay between the germline ends. This CDR3 is CASSLYQGGETQYF. Here the CDR3 DNA reads TGTGCCAGCAGTTTATACCAGGGGGGGGAGACCCAGTACTTC. Variable domain in full (rest from reference TRBV28 and TRBJ2-5): DVKVTQSSRYLVKRTGEKVFLECVQDMDHENMFWYRQDPGLGLRLIYFSYDVKMKEKGDIPEGYSVSREKKERFSLILESASTNQTSMYLCASSLYQGGETQYFGPGTRLLVL.

This chain uses TRBV9 with TRBJ2-7; TRBD2 matches 9 bases. Trimming removed 0 bases from V and 5 bases from J; junction bases left unmatched: 12. Germline CDR1 reads SGDLS; CDR2 reads YYNGEE. The CDR3 contains 17 residues. As DNA, the CDR3 is TGTGCCAGCAGCGTAGAGGGAATTAGCGGGAGCAGGGACGAGCAGTACTTC. Amino acid sequence: CASSVEGISGSRDEQYF.

The chain recombines TRBV4-1 with TRBJ1-1; D not resolved. Germline lookup yields CDR1 MGHRA and CDR2 YSYEKL. V lost 3 bases to trimming and J lost 2 bases, with 13 bases between them. This CDR3 contains 15 residues. The CDR3 is CASSHPSGANTEAFF. The CDR3 coding sequence is TGCGCCAGCAGCCACCCATCGGGAGCCAACACTGAAGCTTTCTTT.

This clone was found once. The CDR3 sequence: CASSQTDRQPKETQYF. The CDR3 region has the DNA TGTGCCAGCAGCCAAACCGACCGACAACCCAAAGAGACCCAGTACTTC. V and J are TRBV14 and TRBJ2-5; D remains ambiguous. CDR1 SGHDN and CDR2 FVKESK come from the germline V gene. The ends were cut back, 2 bases at V and 3 bases at J, with 16 bases in the middle. This CDR3 has 16 residues.

The gene calls are TRBV14 and TRBJ2-5, with D unresolved. CDR1 is SGHDN, CDR2 FVKESK, per germline. The CDR3 is 13 amino acids. Deletions cut 4 bases from V and 3 bases from J, with 9 bases between. CDR3 in amino acids: CASSLGQEETQYF. CDR3 in DNA: TGTGCCAGCAGCCTCGGGCAGGAAGAGACCCAGTACTTC. Supplemented by reference TRBV14 and TRBJ2-5, the full variable domain reads EAGVTQFPSHSVIEKGQTVTLRCDPISGHDNLYWYRRVMGKEIKFLLHFVKESKQDESGMPNNRFLAERTGGTYSTLKVQPAELEDSGVYFCASSLGQEETQYFGPGTRLLVL.

The chain links TRBV10-3 to TRBJ2-3, with TRBD2 matching 8 bases. The germline CDR1 and CDR2 sequences are ENHRY and SYGVKD. CDR3 length: 14 amino acids. Trimming at V came to 10 bases and at J to 1 base, leaving 7 bases not matched to a gene. As DNA, the CDR3 is TGTGCCACCCATAGCGGGACCGGCACAGATACGCAGTATTTT. Its translation is CATHSGTGTDTQYF.

This chain connects TRBV27 to TRBJ2-2; 7 bases are shared with TRBD2. V trimming: 7 bases; J trimming: 4 bases; junction bases outside the gene matches: 9. CDR1 and CDR2 (germline): MNHEY, SMNVEV (reference sequence). This CDR3 is built from 15 residues. CDR3 coding DNA: TGTGCCAGCACCTACGGGGGGAGAGGCACCGGGGAGCTGTTTTTT. It codes for CASTYGGRGTGELFF.